This entry is about one T cell receptor beta chain. Profiling relied on immunoSEQ multiplex PCR, and the TCRdb table lists in-frame clones only, not all of them. The sample holds some 74,000 clones, 89% seen once. The data are from a study of technical replicates of blood from a few donors. The V and J ends lost 0 bases and 4 bases respectively, with 9 bases between them. The V gene's germline CDR1 is LNHNV and CDR2 YYDKDF (reference sequence). The CDR3 is 14 residues long. The rearrangement uses TRBV15 and TRBJ1-2; D might be TRBD1 (6 bases). The sample comprised T cells isolated from PBMCs. The source of this sequence is a human donor in good health. This chain's CDR3 is CATSRDQGPYGYTF. CDR3 nucleotides: TGTGCCACCAGCAGAGATCAGGGGCCCTATGGCTACACCTTC.